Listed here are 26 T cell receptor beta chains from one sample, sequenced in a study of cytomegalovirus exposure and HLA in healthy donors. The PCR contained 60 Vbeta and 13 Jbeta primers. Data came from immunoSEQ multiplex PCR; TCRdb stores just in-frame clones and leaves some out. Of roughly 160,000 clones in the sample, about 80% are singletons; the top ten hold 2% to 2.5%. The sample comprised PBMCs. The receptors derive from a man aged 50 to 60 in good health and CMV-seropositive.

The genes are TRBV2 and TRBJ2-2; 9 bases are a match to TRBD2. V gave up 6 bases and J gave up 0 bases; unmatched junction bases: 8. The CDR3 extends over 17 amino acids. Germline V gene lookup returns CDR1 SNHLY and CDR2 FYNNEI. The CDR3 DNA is TGTGCCAGCAGCAGGGGCGGGGGGGGCGCGAACACCGGGGAGCTGTTTTTT. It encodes CASSRGGGGANTGELFF.

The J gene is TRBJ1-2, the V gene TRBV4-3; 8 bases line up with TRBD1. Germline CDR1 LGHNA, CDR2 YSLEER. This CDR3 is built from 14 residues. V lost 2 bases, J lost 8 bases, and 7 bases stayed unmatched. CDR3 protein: CASSQTDRVEGYTF. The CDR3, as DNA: TGCGCCAGCAGCCAAACGGACAGGGTGGAGGGCTACACCTTC.

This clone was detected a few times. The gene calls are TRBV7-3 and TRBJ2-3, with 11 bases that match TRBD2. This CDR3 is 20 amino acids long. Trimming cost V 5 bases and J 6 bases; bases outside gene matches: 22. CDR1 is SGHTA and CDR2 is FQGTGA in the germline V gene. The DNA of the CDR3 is TGTGCCAGCAGCCCGCACGGGTTAGCGGGGGGGCTGCGTTTGACGGATACGCAGTATTTT. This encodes CASSPHGLAGGLRLTDTQYF.

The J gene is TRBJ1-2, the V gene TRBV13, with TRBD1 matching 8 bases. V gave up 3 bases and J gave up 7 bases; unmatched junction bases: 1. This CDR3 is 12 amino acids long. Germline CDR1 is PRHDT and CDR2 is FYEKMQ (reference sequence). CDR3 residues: CASSFTGGGYTF. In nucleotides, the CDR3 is TGTGCCAGCAGCTTCACAGGGGGTGGCTACACCTTC.

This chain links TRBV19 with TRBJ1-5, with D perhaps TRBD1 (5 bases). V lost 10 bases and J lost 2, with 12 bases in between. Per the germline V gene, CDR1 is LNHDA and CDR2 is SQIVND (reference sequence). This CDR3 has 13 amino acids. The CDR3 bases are TGTGCCACTCAGGGTACAGGCAATCAGCCCCAGCATTTT. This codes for CATQGTGNQPQHF.

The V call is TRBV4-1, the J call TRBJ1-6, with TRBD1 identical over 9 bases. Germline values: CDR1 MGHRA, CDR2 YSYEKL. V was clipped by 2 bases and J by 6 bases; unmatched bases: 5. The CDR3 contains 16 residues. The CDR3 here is CASSQLGQGLNSPLHF. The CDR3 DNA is TGCGCCAGCAGCCAATTGGGACAGGGACTTAATTCACCCCTCCACTTT.

The CDR3 loop is CASSAVEGGSYEQYF. CDR3 coding DNA: TGTGCCAGCAGCGCCGTAGAGGGAGGCTCCTACGAGCAGTACTTC. This chain uses TRBV9 with TRBJ2-7; a possible D gene is TRBD2 (6 bases). The V and J ends lost 3 bases and 0 bases respectively, with 13 bases between them. This CDR3 has 15 amino acids. Per the germline V gene, CDR1 is SGDLS and CDR2 is YYNGEE.

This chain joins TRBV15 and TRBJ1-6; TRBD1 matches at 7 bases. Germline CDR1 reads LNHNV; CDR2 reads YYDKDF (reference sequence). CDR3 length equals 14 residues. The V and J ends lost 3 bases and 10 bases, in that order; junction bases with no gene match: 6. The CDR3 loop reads CATSRPQGGSPLHF. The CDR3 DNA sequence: TGTGCCACCAGCAGGCCCCAGGGGGGCTCACCCCTCCACTTT.

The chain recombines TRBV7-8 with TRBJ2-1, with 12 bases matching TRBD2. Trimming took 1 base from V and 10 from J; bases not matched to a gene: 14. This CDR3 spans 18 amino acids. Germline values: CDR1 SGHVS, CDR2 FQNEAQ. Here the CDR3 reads CASSLGLLRLAGEGEQFF. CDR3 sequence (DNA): TGTGCCAGCAGCTTAGGTCTTTTGAGACTAGCGGGGGAAGGGGAGCAGTTCTTC.

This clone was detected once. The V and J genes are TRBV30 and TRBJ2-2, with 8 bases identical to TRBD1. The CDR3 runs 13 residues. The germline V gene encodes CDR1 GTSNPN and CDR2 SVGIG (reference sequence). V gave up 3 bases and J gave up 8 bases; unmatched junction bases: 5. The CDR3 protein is CAWSPTGEGELFF. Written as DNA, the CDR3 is TGTGCCTGGAGCCCGACAGGGGAAGGGGAGCTGTTTTTT.

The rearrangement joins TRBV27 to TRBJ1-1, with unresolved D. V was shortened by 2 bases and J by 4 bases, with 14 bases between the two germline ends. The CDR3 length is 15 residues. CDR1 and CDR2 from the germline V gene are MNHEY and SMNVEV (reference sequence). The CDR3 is CASSLNGVGSTEAFF. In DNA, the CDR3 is TGTGCCAGCAGTTTAAACGGGGTCGGTTCCACTGAAGCTTTCTTT.

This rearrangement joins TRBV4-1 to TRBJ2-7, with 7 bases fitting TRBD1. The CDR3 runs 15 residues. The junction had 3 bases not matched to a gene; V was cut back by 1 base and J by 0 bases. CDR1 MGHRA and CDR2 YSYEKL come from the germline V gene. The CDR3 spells CASSQGRTGSYEQYF. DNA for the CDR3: TGCGCCAGCAGCCAAGGCCGGACAGGCTCCTACGAGCAGTACTTC.

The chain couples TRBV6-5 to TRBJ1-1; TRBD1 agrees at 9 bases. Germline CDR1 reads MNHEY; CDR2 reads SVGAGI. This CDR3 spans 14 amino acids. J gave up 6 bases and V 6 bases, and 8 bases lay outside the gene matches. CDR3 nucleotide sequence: TGTGCCAGCAGCTTAACAGGGGGCGAGTCTGAAGCTTTCTTT. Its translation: CASSLTGGESEAFF.

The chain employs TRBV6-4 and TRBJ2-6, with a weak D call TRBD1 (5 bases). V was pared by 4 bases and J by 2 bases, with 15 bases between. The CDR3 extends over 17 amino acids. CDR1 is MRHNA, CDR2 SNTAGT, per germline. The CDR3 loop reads CASSGPLGHTGANVLTF. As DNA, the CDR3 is TGTGCCAGCAGTGGCCCCCTGGGGCACACTGGGGCCAACGTCCTGACTTTC.

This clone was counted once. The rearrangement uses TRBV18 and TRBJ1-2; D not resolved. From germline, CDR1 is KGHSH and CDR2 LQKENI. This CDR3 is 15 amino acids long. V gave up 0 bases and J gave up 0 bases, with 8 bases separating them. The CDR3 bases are TGTGCCAGCTCACCACCCTCTACCACTAACTATGGCTACACCTTC. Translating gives CASSPPSTTNYGYTF.

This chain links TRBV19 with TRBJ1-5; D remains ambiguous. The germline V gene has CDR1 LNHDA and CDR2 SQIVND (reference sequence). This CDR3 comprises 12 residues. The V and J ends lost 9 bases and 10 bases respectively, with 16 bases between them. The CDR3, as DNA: TGTGCCAGAAATAGAGGTCTAGGTCCCCAGCATTTT. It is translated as CARNRGLGPQHF.

DNA of the CDR3: TGCGCCAGCAGCTTGGGCGGGGGAAGGAGCACAGATACGCAGTATTTT. Protein sequence: CASSLGGGRSTDTQYF. The chain uses TRBV5-1 and TRBJ2-3, with 7 bases lining up with TRBD2. V dropped 0 bases and J dropped 0; count of bases not matched to a gene: 4. The CDR3 spans 16 residues. Looked up from germline, CDR1 is SGHRS and CDR2 is YFSETQ.

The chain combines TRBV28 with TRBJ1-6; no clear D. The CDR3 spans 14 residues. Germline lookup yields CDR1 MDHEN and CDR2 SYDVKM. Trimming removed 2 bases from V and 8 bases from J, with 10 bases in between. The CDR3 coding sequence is TGTGCCAGCAGTTTAGGTAGGAGGGATTCACCCCTCCACTTT. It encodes CASSLGRRDSPLHF.

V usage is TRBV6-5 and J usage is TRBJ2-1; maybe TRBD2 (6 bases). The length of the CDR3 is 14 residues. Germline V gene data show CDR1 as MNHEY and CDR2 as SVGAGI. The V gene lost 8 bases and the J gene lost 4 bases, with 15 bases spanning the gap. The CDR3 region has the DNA TGTGCCAGCCGGCTAGCGACATTATACAATGAGCAGTTCTTC. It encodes CASRLATLYNEQFF.

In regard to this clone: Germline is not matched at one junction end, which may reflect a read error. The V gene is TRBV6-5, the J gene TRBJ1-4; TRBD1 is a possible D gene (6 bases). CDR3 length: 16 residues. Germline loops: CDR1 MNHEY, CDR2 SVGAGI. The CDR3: CASSYSYRATNEKLFF. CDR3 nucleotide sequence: TGTGCCAGCAGTTACTCCTACAGGGCCACAAATGAAAAGCTGTTTTTT.

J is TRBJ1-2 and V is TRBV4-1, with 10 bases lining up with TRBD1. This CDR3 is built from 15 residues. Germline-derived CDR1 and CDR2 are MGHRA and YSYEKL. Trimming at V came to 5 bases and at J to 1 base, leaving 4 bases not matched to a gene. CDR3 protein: CASSNRDRGNYGYTF. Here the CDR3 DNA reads TGCGCCAGCAGCAACCGGGACAGGGGTAACTATGGCTACACCTTC.

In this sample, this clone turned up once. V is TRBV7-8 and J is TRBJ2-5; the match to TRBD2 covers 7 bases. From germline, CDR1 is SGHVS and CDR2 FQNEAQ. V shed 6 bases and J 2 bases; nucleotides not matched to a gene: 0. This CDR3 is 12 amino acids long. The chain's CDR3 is CASRGLQETQYF. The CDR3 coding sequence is TGTGCCAGCAGGGGACTACAAGAGACCCAGTACTTC.

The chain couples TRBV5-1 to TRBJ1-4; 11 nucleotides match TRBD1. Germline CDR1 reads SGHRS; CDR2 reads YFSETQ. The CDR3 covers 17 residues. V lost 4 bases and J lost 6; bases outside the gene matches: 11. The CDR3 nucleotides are TGCGCCAGCAGCCTCGGACAGGGGGCTGGGTCTGATGAAAAACTGTTTTTT. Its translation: CASSLGQGAGSDEKLFF.

As DNA, the CDR3 is TGTGCCAGCAGCTCCTGGGACACCAGAAGGAATCAGCCCCAGCATTTT. It yields the protein CASSSWDTRRNQPQHF. V gene TRBV5-6 combines with J gene TRBJ1-5, with TRBD1 as a possible D gene (6 bases). Germline V gene lookup returns CDR1 SGHDT and CDR2 YYEEEE. The length of the CDR3 is 16 residues. V was cut by 3 bases and J by 4 bases, with 17 bases left in between.

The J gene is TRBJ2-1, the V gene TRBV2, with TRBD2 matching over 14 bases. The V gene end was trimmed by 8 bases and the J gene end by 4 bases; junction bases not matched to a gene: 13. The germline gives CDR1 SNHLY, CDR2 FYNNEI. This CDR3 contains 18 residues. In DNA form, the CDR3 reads TGTGCCAGCCAACCGGGACTAGCGGGGGTTGTAGCATACAATGAGCAGTTCTTC. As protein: CASQPGLAGVVAYNEQFF.

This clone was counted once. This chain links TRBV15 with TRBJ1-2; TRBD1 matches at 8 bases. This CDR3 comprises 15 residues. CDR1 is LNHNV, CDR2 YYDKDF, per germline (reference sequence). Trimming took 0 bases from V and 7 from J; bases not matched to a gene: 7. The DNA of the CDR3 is TGTGCCACCAGCAGAGAAGGCAGGGGGCGCTTTGGCTACACCTTC. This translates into CATSREGRGRFGYTF.